This T cell receptor beta chain was recorded in a study of regulatory T cells in long-lasting Graves disease. For TCR beta, libraries came from iRepertoire HTBI primers and Arm-PCR of CDR3 regions. Using its own MiXCR run on the multiplex PCR reads, TCRdb lists one record per CDR3 protein. Here the sample spans hundreds of thousands of distinct CDR3 sequences, about a fifth being singletons. Trimming at V came to 7 bases and at J to 3 bases, leaving 11 bases not matched to a gene. Looked up from germline, CDR1 is MNHNS and CDR2 is SASEGT. CDR3 length: 15 amino acids. This clonotype was found a few times. Its antigen is as yet unknown. Documented time point: persistent/refractory GD, antithyroid drugs over 5 years with positive TRAb. Generation of the TCR library employed RNA extracted from PBMCs. Study results and limitations: Patients with persistent disease showed a bias toward TRBV28, TRBJ1-2 and TRBJ2-5.

The specimen comprised peripheral blood mononuclear cells (PBMCs), sampled when the disease was refractory, from a patient treated with antithyroid drugs. The receptor was isolated from a female donor with Graves disease. The chain combines TRBV6-1 with TRBJ2-7, with TRBD2 matching over 8 bases. This chain's CDR3 is CASTRLSGSIYEQYF. The DNA of the CDR3 is TGTGCCAGCACACGTCTGAGCGGGAGTATCTACGAGCAGTACTTC.